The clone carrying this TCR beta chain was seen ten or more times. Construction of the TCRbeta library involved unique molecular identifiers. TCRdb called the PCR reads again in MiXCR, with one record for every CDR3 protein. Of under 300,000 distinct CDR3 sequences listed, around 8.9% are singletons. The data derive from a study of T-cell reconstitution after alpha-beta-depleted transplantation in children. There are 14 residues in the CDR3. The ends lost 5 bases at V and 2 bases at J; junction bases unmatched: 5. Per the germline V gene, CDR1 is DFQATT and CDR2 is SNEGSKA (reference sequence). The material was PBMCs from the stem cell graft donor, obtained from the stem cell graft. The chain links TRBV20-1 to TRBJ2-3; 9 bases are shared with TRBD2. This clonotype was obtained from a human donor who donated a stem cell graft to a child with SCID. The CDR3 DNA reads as TGCAGTGCTCATAGCGGGGGACACACAGATACGCAGTATTTT. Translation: CSAHSGGHTDTQYF.